This T cell receptor (beta chain) was captured in a study of cytomegalovirus exposure and HLA in healthy donors. General observations from the study: Common viral pathogens were later found to be apparently linked to several of the most significant clusters.

Regarding this clone: The antigen is not known.

The V segment lost 6 bases and the J segment 8 bases; nucleotides outside the gene matches: 10. Germline V gene lookup returns CDR1 MNHNY and CDR2 SVGAGI (reference sequence). The CDR3 has 14 amino acids. 13 Jbeta primers and 60 Vbeta primers were used for the PCR. Here immunoSEQ multiplex PCR was the method, and the copy in TCRdb shows in-frame clones only, minus some. The sample consists of about 160,000 clones, over 70% of them appearing once. The clonotype comes from a young woman in good health and CMV-seronegative. The source material was PBMCs. The rearrangement joins TRBV6-6 to TRBJ1-2, with 9 bases matching TRBD1. CDR3 protein: CASSRGTGKGGYTF. CDR3 DNA sequence: TGTGCCAGCAGCCGAGGGACAGGGAAGGGCGGCTACACCTTC.